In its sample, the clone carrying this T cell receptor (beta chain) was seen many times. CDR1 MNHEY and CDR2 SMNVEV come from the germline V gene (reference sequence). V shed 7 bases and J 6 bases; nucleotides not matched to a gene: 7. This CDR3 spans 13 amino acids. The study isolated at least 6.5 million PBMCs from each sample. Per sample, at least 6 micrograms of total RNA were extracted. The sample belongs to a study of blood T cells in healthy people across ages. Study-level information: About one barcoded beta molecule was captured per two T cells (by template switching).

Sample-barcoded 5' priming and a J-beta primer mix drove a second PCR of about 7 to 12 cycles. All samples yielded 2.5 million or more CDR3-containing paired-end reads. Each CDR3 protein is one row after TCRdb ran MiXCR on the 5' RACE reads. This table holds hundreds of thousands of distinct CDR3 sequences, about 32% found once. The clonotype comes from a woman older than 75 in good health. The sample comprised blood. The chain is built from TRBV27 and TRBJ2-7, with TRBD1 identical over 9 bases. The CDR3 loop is CASTKQGAGEQYF. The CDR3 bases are TGTGCCAGCACGAAACAGGGGGCGGGCGAGCAGTACTTC.